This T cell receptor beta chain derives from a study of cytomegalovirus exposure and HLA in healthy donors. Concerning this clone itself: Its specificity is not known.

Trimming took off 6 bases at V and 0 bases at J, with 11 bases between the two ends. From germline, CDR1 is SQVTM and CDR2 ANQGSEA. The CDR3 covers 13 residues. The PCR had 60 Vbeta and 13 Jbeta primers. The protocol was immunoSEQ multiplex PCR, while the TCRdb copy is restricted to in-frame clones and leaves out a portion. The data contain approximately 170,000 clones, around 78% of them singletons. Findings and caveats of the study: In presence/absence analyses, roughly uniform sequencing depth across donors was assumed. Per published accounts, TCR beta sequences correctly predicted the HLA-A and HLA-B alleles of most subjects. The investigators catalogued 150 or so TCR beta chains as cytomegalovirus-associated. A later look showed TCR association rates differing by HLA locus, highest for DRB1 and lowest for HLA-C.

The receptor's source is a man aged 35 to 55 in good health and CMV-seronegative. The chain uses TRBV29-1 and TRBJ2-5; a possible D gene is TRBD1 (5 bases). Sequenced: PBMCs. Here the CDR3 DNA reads TGCAGCGTGGGGCAGGCGTACCAAGAGACCCAGTACTTC. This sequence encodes CSVGQAYQETQYF.